The 25 T cell receptor beta chains given below trace back to one sample, sequenced in a study of T cell clonality in common variable immunodeficiency. Produced via immunoSEQ multiplex PCR; TCRdb's table is partial and in-frame only. The data show about 81,000 clones, none appearing only once, with around 0.8% held by the ten largest. The sequencing input was peripheral blood mononuclear cells. All receptors come from a person aged 18 to 70 in good health.

In its sample, this clone was seen a few times. The part of the CDR3 DNA that was read is TGCGCCAGCAGAGAGACTAGCGCTCCTACTAGCACAGATACG. As protein: CASRETSAPTSTDT. The complete CDR3 protein is CASRETSAPTSTDTQYF. The rearrangement links TRBV10-2 to TRBJ2-3; 8 bases agree with TRBD2. The CDR3 end falls 3 residues outside the read, so it is completed with the germline J gene. With 6 bases clipped from V and 0 bases from J, the junction kept 11 bases outside the gene matches. From germline, CDR1 is WSHSY and CDR2 SAAADI. The CDR3 length is 17 residues.

This clone was seen more than once but under ten times. The missing CDR3 end, 3 residues past where the read stops, is filled in from the germline J gene. V gene TRBV7-9 combines with J gene TRBJ2-2; D is uncertain. Trimming took 8 bases from V and 6 from J, leaving 13 bases between them. This CDR3 is 13 amino acids long. CDR1 SEHNR and CDR2 FQNEAQ come from the germline V gene (reference sequence). The part of the CDR3 DNA that was read is TGTGCCAGCTCCCCAGAGGTGGCCGGGGAG. It yields the protein CASSPEVAGE. The full CDR3 sequence reads CASSPEVAGELFF.

This clone was seen many times. The CDR3 end is not reached by the read, which stops 3 residues before it; the germline J gene fills it in. The chain links TRBV11-2 to TRBJ2-2; the D gene is possibly TRBD1 (6 bases). Germline assignment: CDR1 SGHAT and CDR2 FQNNGV. The CDR3 extends over 12 amino acids. V was trimmed by 8 bases and J by 6 bases, leaving 10 bases between them. The covered CDR3 bases are TGTGCCAGCCGGACAGTCGCCGGGGAG. It is translated as CASRTVAGE. The CDR3 in full is CASRTVAGELFF.

This clone was detected many times. The read finishes 3 residues shy of the CDR3 end, and the germline J gene is used to complete it. This chain uses TRBV9 with TRBJ2-5, with a weak D call TRBD2 (6 bases). V was cut by 4 bases and J by 2 bases, with 12 bases left in between. Germline CDR1 SGDLS, CDR2 YYNGEE. There are 14 residues in the CDR3. The covered CDR3 bases are TGTGCCAGCAGCCCGGAGGGGCTACAAGAGACC. It translates to CASSPEGLQET. The full CDR3 sequence reads CASSPEGLQETQYF.

This clone appeared many times. The CDR3 end is not reached by the read, which stops 3 residues before it; the germline J gene fills it in. The chain employs TRBV10-1 and TRBJ2-5, with D perhaps TRBD1 (6 bases). The V end lost 5 bases, the J end lost 0 bases, and 10 bases lay between the germline ends. Germline assignment: CDR1 WNHNN and CDR2 SYGVQD (reference sequence). The CDR3 consists of 14 residues. CDR3 DNA (partial): TGCGCCAGCAGTCCCGACAGGTACCAAGAGACC. Residues: CASSPDRYQET. The full CDR3 is CASSPDRYQETQYF.

This clone was detected ten times or more. The CDR3 goes on 3 residues after the read ends, and that part is filled in from the germline J gene. The chain is built from TRBV6-2 or TRBV6-3 and TRBJ2-2, with 7 bases that match TRBD1. V trimming: 2 bases; J trimming: 2 bases; junction bases outside the gene matches: 8. This CDR3 comprises 17 residues. Germline V CDR1 and CDR2: MNHEY, SVGEGT. CDR3 bases read: TGTGCCAGCAGTTACACCTGGGACAGTTCAAACACCGGGGAG. Encoded protein: CASSYTWDSSNTGE. The full CDR3 protein is CASSYTWDSSNTGELFF.

This clone has ten or more counts. The read terminates 3 residues ahead of where the CDR3 ends, so the germline J gene completes it. V and J are TRBV20-1 and TRBJ2-7; 9 bases are a match to TRBD1. The CDR3 length is 13 residues. Trimming removed 6 bases from V and 4 bases from J; junction bases left unmatched: 7. Germline V gene sequence: CDR1 DFQATT, CDR2 SNEGSKA (reference sequence). The DNA read from the CDR3 is TGCAGTGCGGAGGACAGGGGCCTTTACGAG. Its protein product is CSAEDRGLYE. The full CDR3 protein is CSAEDRGLYEQYF.

This clone was detected ten times or more. From the germline J gene comes the end of the CDR3, since the read stops 3 residues before it. The genes are TRBV7-3 and TRBJ2-3; 11 bases align to TRBD2. The CDR3 covers 18 residues. From germline, CDR1 is SGHTA and CDR2 FQGTGA. With V trimmed by 5 bases and J by 5 bases, 15 bases remained unmatched. The CDR3 DNA, read in part, is TGTGCCAGCAGCCCCCGACTACTAGCGGGAGAGGCCAGAGATACG. This gives the protein CASSPRLLAGEARDT. The CDR3 as a whole reads CASSPRLLAGEARDTQYF.

There are many counts of this clone. The DNA ends 3 residues before the CDR3 does, and the rest of the CDR3 is filled in from the germline J gene. The V gene is TRBV19, the J gene TRBJ2-2; TRBD2 matches 8 bases. Germline values: CDR1 LNHDA, CDR2 SQIVND (reference sequence). The CDR3 loop spans 17 amino acids. The J segment lost 6 bases and the V segment lost 6 bases, leaving 15 bases of the junction unmatched. CDR3 region: CASSLLFGLAQAGELFF. CDR3 DNA, as far as it was read: TGTGCCAGTAGCCTTTTGTTCGGACTAGCCCAGGCCGGGGAG.

There are many counts of this clone. The read falls 3 residues short of the CDR3 end, and the missing part is taken from the germline J gene. V usage is TRBV20-1 and J usage is TRBJ1-4; D uncertain. Germline V lookup: CDR1 DFQATT, CDR2 SNEGSKA (reference sequence). V lost 5 bases and J 3 bases, leaving 13 bases between the germline ends. The CDR3 is 14 amino acids. CDR3 DNA, as far as it was read: TGCAGTGCTCACCCGGGGTACTCTAATGAAAAA. It codes for CSAHPGYSNEK. Given in full, the CDR3 is CSAHPGYSNEKLFF.

This clone was seen at least ten times. The DNA ends 3 residues before the CDR3 does, and the rest of the CDR3 is filled in from the germline J gene. The genes are TRBV20-1 and TRBJ2-2; tentative D call: TRBD1 (8 bases). Trimming left V 8 bases short and J 6 bases short, with 31 bases between. The CDR3 contains 18 residues. CDR1 and CDR2 (germline): DFQATT, SNEGSKA (reference sequence). This CDR3 is CSTPHSGTGGGWSGELFF. CDR3 bases read: TGCAGTACCCCCCACTCGGGAACAGGGGGGGGCTGGTCCGGGGAG.

This clone has a count of ten or more. The read terminates 3 residues ahead of where the CDR3 ends, so the germline J gene completes it. The chain employs TRBV5-4 and TRBJ2-7; 9 nucleotides agree with TRBD2. The CDR3 extends over 16 amino acids. With 0 bases clipped from V and 6 bases from J, the junction kept 10 bases outside the gene matches. CDR1 is SGHNT, CDR2 YYREEE, per germline (reference sequence). The part of the CDR3 DNA that was read is TGTGCCAGCAGCTTGGACGGGGGAGCGGGAGGTCTCGAG. Translated, it gives CASSLDGGAGGLE. The entire CDR3 reads CASSLDGGAGGLEQYF.

This clone was recorded many times. The read ends 3 residues shy of where the CDR3 ends; the end is completed using the germline J gene. The V and J genes are TRBV10-3 and TRBJ1-2; 7 positions agree with TRBD1. V was pared by 8 bases and J by 4 bases, with 13 bases of the junction left unmatched. Per the germline V gene, CDR1 is ENHRY and CDR2 is SYGVKD. CDR3 length: 15 amino acids. This chain's CDR3 is CAIEGTGVPFYGYTF. CDR3 DNA, as far as it was read: TGTGCCATCGAGGGTACAGGGGTCCCCTTCTATGGC.

This clone was detected ten times or more. The sequenced fragment ends 3 residues before the CDR3 boundary, so the rest is inferred from the germline J gene. V is TRBV7-9 and J is TRBJ2-7; D is perhaps TRBD1 (5 bases). The V gene lost 1 base and the J gene lost 3 bases, with 13 bases spanning the gap. The CDR3 consists of 15 residues. Germline V gene sequence: CDR1 SEHNR, CDR2 FQNEAQ (reference sequence). The DNA read from the CDR3 is TGTGCCAGCAGCTTAGGCAGGGAATGGGACTACGAG. The encoded protein is CASSLGREWDYE. The entire CDR3 reads CASSLGREWDYEQYF.

This clone was counted many times. The observed sequence ends 3 residues before the CDR3 terminus, with the missing tail filled in from the germline J gene. This sequence joins TRBV30 and TRBJ1-3; the D gene is possibly TRBD1 (5 bases). Germline-derived CDR1 and CDR2 are GTSNPN and SVGIG (reference sequence). Deletions cut 0 bases from V and 6 bases from J, with 12 bases between. The CDR3 is 14 residues long. CDR3 protein: CAWSVDRSSNTIYF. CDR3 DNA (partial): TGTGCCTGGAGTGTAGACAGATCGTCAAACACC.

This clone showed up many times. The CDR3 DNA, read in part, is TGTGCCAGCAGTTACGAAGCGGGAGGGCTCGATACG. Translating it yields CASSYEAGGLDT. The entire CDR3 protein is CASSYEAGGLDTQYF. The chain couples TRBV6-2 or TRBV6-3 to TRBJ2-3, with 10 bases identical to TRBD2. The sequence runs out 3 residues before the end of the CDR3; the remainder is reconstructed from the germline J gene. Germline V gives CDR1 MNHEY, CDR2 SVGEGT. This CDR3 contains 15 residues. V lost 2 bases to trimming and J lost 6 bases; unmatched junction nucleotides: 5.

This clone showed up just a few times. The CDR3 extends 3 residues past the end of the read, so its final part is completed from the germline J gene. This chain connects TRBV5-1 to TRBJ2-1; 9 bases line up with TRBD2. The CDR3 runs 15 residues. The germline V gene has CDR1 SGHRS and CDR2 YFSETQ. Trimming cost V 4 bases and J 3 bases; bases outside gene matches: 5. The CDR3 reads CASSPGTSYYNEQFF. The DNA read from the CDR3 is TGCGCCAGCAGCCCCGGGACTAGCTACTACAATGAG. Looking up the rest from reference TRBV5-1 and TRBJ2-1 gives the full variable domain: KAGVTQTPRYLIKTRGQQVTLSCSPISGHRSVSWYQQTPGQGLQFLFEYFSETQRNKGNFPGRFSGRQFSNSRSEMNVSTLELGDSALYLCASSPGTSYYNEQFFGPGTRLTVL.

This clone was observed many times. The CDR3 end lies 3 residues beyond the end of the read and is filled in from the germline J gene. The chain employs TRBV20-1 and TRBJ2-7; 7 nucleotides align to TRBD2. V gave up 6 bases and J gave up 3 bases; unmatched junction bases: 14. Germline CDR1 reads DFQATT; CDR2 reads SNEGSKA (reference sequence). There are 15 residues in the CDR3. The CDR3 DNA, read in part, is TGCAGTGCCCGGGGGGTCCTAACCCACTACTACGAG. This encodes CSARGVLTHYYE. In full, the CDR3 reads CSARGVLTHYYEQYF.

This clone was seen at least ten times. The read falls 3 residues short of the CDR3 end, and the missing part is taken from the germline J gene. The rearrangement joins TRBV20-1 to TRBJ2-3; tentative D call: TRBD2 (6 bases). V lost 1 base, J lost 3 bases, and 11 bases lay in between. Germline CDR1 is DFQATT and CDR2 is SNEGSKA (reference sequence). This CDR3 spans 14 amino acids. The CDR3 loop is CSARALARTDTQYF. Incomplete CDR3 DNA: TGCAGTGCTAGAGCACTAGCCAGAACAGATACG.

Concerning this clone itself: The sequenced fragment ends 3 residues before the CDR3 boundary, so the rest is inferred from the germline J gene. This chain links TRBV7-9 with TRBJ1-1; 7 bases map to TRBD1. The V gene's germline CDR1 is SEHNR and CDR2 FQNEAQ (reference sequence). CDR3 size: 13 residues. The CDR3 reads CASRRDSIGTAFF. Partial CDR3 DNA: TGTGCCAGCAGACGGGACAGTATAGGGACG.

On this clone itself: Relative to the germline gene, one junction end is altered; a read error may explain this. The CDR3 end lies 3 residues beyond the end of the read and is filled in from the germline J gene. V gene TRBV7-7 combines with J gene TRBJ2-2; perhaps TRBD1 as D (6 bases). Germline V gives CDR1 SSHAT, CDR2 FNYEAQ (reference sequence). CDR3 size: 15 residues. Incomplete CDR3 DNA: TGTGCTAGCAGCCTCGGGACAAGTTACACCGGGGAG. It encodes CASSLGTSYTGE. In full, the CDR3 reads CASSLGTSYTGELFF.

This clone has a count of ten or more. Sequencing ends 3 residues short of the CDR3 end; the germline J gene provides the rest. The rearrangement links TRBV30 to TRBJ2-7; 7 bases match TRBD2. The germline V gene encodes CDR1 GTSNPN and CDR2 SVGIG (reference sequence). The CDR3 is 19 residues long. V lost 0 bases and J lost 3; bases outside the gene matches: 20. The CDR3 sequence is CAWSVPTYETGTTFYEQYF. The CDR3 bases that were read are TGTGCCTGGAGTGTTCCCACTTACGAAACCGGGACTACCTTCTACGAG.

This clone was detected many times. Read data end 3 residues before the CDR3 end; the end is taken from the germline J gene. The chain links TRBV29-1 to TRBJ1-1; D might be TRBD1 (5 bases). Per germline, CDR1 SQVTM and CDR2 ANQGSEA. The CDR3 runs to 14 residues. Deletions cut 1 base from V and 5 bases from J, with 14 bases between. CDR3 residues: CSVEAAGVRTEAFF. CDR3 DNA, as far as it was read: TGCAGCGTTGAAGCAGCGGGGGTGAGGACTGAA.

This clone has a count of ten or more. From the germline J gene comes the end of the CDR3, since the read stops 3 residues before it. The genes are TRBV20-1 and TRBJ1-1, with 7 bases aligning to TRBD1. CDR3 length: 16 residues. V lost 6 bases to trimming and J lost 0 bases; unmatched junction nucleotides: 13. Per the germline V gene, CDR1 is DFQATT and CDR2 is SNEGSKA (reference sequence). The covered CDR3 bases are TGCAGTGCCCTGAAGGGGGCGATCGTGTTGAACACTGAA. It translates to CSALKGAIVLNTE. Given in full, the CDR3 is CSALKGAIVLNTEAFF.

This clone was seen many times. The read terminates 3 residues ahead of where the CDR3 ends, so the germline J gene completes it. This chain connects TRBV6-1 to TRBJ1-1; tentative D call: TRBD1 (6 bases). The germline V gene encodes CDR1 MNHNS and CDR2 SASEGT. The CDR3 loop spans 17 amino acids. The V end lost 1 base, the J end lost 0 bases, and 15 bases lay between the germline ends. This CDR3 reads CASSEEDSLGMNTEAFF. CDR3 DNA (partial): TGTGCCAGCAGTGAAGAGGACAGCCTTGGGATGAACACTGAA.